This entry is about one T cell receptor beta chain. These data come from a study of cytomegalovirus exposure and HLA in healthy donors. CDR3 length equals 15 residues. The germline V and J ends were trimmed by 2 bases and 0 bases, with 9 bases remaining between them. The germline CDR1 and CDR2 sequences are SGHNT and YYREEE (reference sequence). Primers included in the PCR were 60 Vbeta and 13 Jbeta primers. Profiled with immunoSEQ multiplex PCR; TCRdb holds only in-frame clones, not every one. The sample has over 100,000 clones, over 60% seen once. This receptor was obtained from a woman in her 30s in good health and CMV-seronegative. J is TRBJ2-1 and V is TRBV5-4, with D maybe TRBD2 (6 bases). Source material: PBMCs. The CDR3, as DNA: TGTGCCAGCAGCTTCGGGGGAAGCTCCTACAATGAGCAGTTCTTC. Its translation: CASSFGGSSYNEQFF. Using reference TRBV5-4 and TRBJ2-1 for the parts outside the CDR3, the full variable domain is ETGVTQSPTHLIKTRGQQVTLRCSSQSGHNTVSWYQQALGQGPQFIFQYYREEENGRGNFPPRFSGLQFPNYSSELNVNALELDDSALYLCASSFGGSSYNEQFFGPGTRLTVL.